The 3 T cell receptor beta chains below were found in one sample sequenced in a study of regulatory T cells in long-lasting Graves disease. According to the study, TCR beta libraries were built with iRepertoire HTBI primers and CDR3-region Arm-PCR. TCRdb re-analysed the multiplex PCR reads in MiXCR, keeping a single row per CDR3 protein. The sample consists of about 540,000 distinct CDR3 sequences, about 13% of them appearing once. Regarding time point: newly diagnosed GD, antithyroid drugs for less than 3 months. Researchers made the TCR library from RNA that was extracted from PBMCs. These same records also appear under a second study, on T cells in Graves' hyperthyroidism and ophthalmopathy.

The sequencing here drew on peripheral blood mononuclear cells (PBMCs), taken at new diagnosis, from a patient treated with antithyroid drugs. The source of these receptors is a man aged 25-45 years with Graves disease.

This clonotype was recorded at least ten times. CDR3 in DNA: TGTGCCAGCAGCTTAGACTTCGGGCGTGAGCAGTTCTTC. The encoded protein is CASSLDFGREQFF. The rearrangement links TRBV7-2 to TRBJ2-1; D is unclear. V gave up 1 base and J gave up 9 bases, with 10 bases separating them. The CDR3 length is 13 residues. CDR1 and CDR2 (germline): SGHTA, FQGNSA.

About this clonotype: One end of the junction does not line up with germline, which may come from a read error. The V and J genes are TRBV5-1 and TRBJ1-3, with D tentatively TRBD1 (5 bases). CDR1 is SGHRS, CDR2 YFSETQ, per germline. The CDR3 totals 13 residues. The CDR3 sequence: CANSPRQGNTIYF. CDR3 sequence (DNA): TGCGCCAACAGCCCGAGACAGGGAAACACCATATATTTT. The full variable domain, rest sourced from reference TRBV5-1 and TRBJ1-3, is KAGVTQTPRYLIKTRGQQVTLSCSPISGHRSVSWYQQTPGQGLQFLFEYFSETQRNKGNFPGRFSGRQFSNSRSEMNVSTLELGDSALYLCANSPRQGNTIYFGEGSWLTVV.

This clonotype was observed once. A much larger clone sits a single nucleotide away, making a read error possible. This chain joins TRBV30 and TRBJ2-5; D is unclear. The ends were cut back, 2 bases at V and 2 bases at J, with 24 bases in the middle. The CDR3 sequence is 18 residues long. Germline CDR1 reads GTSNPN; CDR2 reads SVGIG (reference sequence). This CDR3 reads CAWSNPRKGAIAQETQYF. The CDR3 DNA follows: TGTGCCTGGAGTAACCCACGCAAAGGTGCAATTGCTCAAGAGACCCAGTACTTC.